This TCR beta chain came from a study of siplizumab effects on memory and regulatory T cells. Clones were read by immunoSEQ multiplex PCR, and TCRdb kept only the in-frame ones, dropping some. The sample holds around 110,000 clones, roughly 94% seen once. Germline V gene sequence: CDR1 SGHVS, CDR2 FQNEAQ. V lost 5 bases, J lost 0 bases, and 11 bases lay in between. The CDR3 has 15 amino acids. For this clone: What it binds is not known.

Study-level points and caveats: Siplizumab produced a significant reduction in alloreactive sequences that were traceable to unstimulated CD4+ memory cells. Naive T cells looked more diverse than memory cells, and they looked like major contributors to the alloresponse. Alloreactive clones mapping to unstimulated subsets formed only a minor fraction.

Material for sequencing was non-Treg CD4+ T cells sorted from blood. This receptor was identified in a human donor in good health. The V and J genes are TRBV7-8 and TRBJ1-3, with a tentative D call TRBD1 (6 bases). DNA for the CDR3: TGTGCCAGCAGCCCGGACAGAAACTCTGGAAACACCATATATTTT. Amino acid sequence: CASSPDRNSGNTIYF.